This is a list of T cell receptor beta chains from one sample in a study of OX40 agonist ivuxolimab in advanced cancers. Only in-frame clones appear in the TCRdb table, and some are missing; sequencing was by immunoSEQ multiplex PCR. The top ten clones hold roughly 7.9% of a sample with approximately 70,000 clones, less than 90% of them seen once. Sequencing used CD4+ or CD8+ T cells sorted from blood, obtained in a trial of the OX40 agonist ivuxolimab. These TCRs come from an adult with an advanced solid tumor such as melanoma, head and neck, liver or kidney cancer. The CDR3 runs from the conserved cysteine through the conserved F or W. The order of the fields is J gene, D gene, V gene, clone size, CDR3 protein, CDR3 DNA. A D gene is named only where the DNA matches it firmly. Clone size is stated in some rows and not others, as once, few, many or a class when expanded.

TRBJ2-5 | - | TRBV7-2 | - | CASSLRPRGSPQETQYF | TGTGCCAGCAGCTTAAGGCCTAGGGGGTCTCCCCAAGAGACCCAGTACTTC
TRBJ2-7 | - | TRBV7-8 | few | CASSFSWVGEQYF | TGTGCCAGCAGTTTCAGTTGGGTTGGCGAGCAGTACTTC
TRBJ2-1 | - | TRBV2 | - | CASSEDITGSTEQFF | TGTGCCAGCAGTGAAGATATTACAGGTAGTACTGAGCAGTTCTTC
TRBJ2-5 | - | TRBV19 | - | CASSIGGGVETQYF | TGTGCCAGTAGTATCGGTGGGGGCGTAGAGACCCAGTACTTC
TRBJ2-2 | TRBD1 | TRBV2 | few | CASGGTGGEPGELFF | TGTGCCAGCGGAGGGACAGGGGGGGAACCCGGGGAGCTGTTTTTT
TRBJ2-3 | - | TRBV6-4 | - | CASTLAGQTSSTDTQYF | TGTGCCAGCACACTCGCGGGACAGACCTCTAGCACAGATACGCAGTATTTT
TRBJ1-5 | - | TRBV2 | - | CASSGRTLSNQPQHF | TGTGCCAGCAGCGGCAGGACACTTAGCAATCAGCCCCAGCATTTT
TRBJ2-7 | - | TRBV5-5 | - | CASSSPNYEQYF | TGTGCCAGCAGCTCCCCGAATTACGAGCAGTACTTC
TRBJ2-3 | - | TRBV18 | - | CASSRTSTDTQYF | TGTGCCAGCTCGCGAACTAGCACAGATACGCAGTATTTT
TRBJ2-5 | TRBD2 | TRBV5-4 | - | CASSVGIGAGGKETQYF | TGTGCCAGCAGCGTAGGAATTGGAGCGGGAGGCAAAGAGACCCAGTACTTC
TRBJ2-1 | TRBD2 | TRBV9 | - | CASSPSTSGATYNEQFF | TGTGCCAGCAGCCCCTCGACTAGCGGGGCTACCTACAATGAGCAGTTCTTC
TRBJ2-7 | - | TRBV2 | - | CASSVNSGNEQYF | TGTGCCAGCAGCGTCAATTCCGGTAACGAGCAGTACTTC
TRBJ2-2 | - | TRBV7-3 | - | CASSFGGTELFF | TGTGCCAGCAGCTTCGGGGGTACAGAGCTGTTTTTT